This T cell receptor (beta chain) is from a study of blood T cell repertoires in COVID-19. Study summary: Collection of acute and convalescent COVID-19 samples took place in the United States, Italy and Spain. PBMCs, B-cell-depleted T cells, or T cells provided the cDNA or gDNA that made up the material.

This CDR3 comprises 14 residues. Germline values: CDR1 MRHNA, CDR2 SNTAGT. Trimming took off 3 bases at V and 8 bases at J, with 11 bases between the two ends. As originally analysed: Amplified reference gene primers provided the basis for estimating nucleated cell counts. Some clones are missing from TCRdb's copy, which holds only in-frame ones; the method was immunoSEQ multiplex PCR. That table supplies the V and J calls and clone size; D and trimming were determined from the DNA. The profile covers 250,000 to 300,000 clones, with about 88% appearing a single time and 3.6% taken by the ten largest.

The sequenced sample was peripheral blood. This TCR was sampled from a man aged 18-30 years with active or convalescent COVID-19. V and J are TRBV6-4 and TRBJ1-6, with D perhaps TRBD1 (6 bases). The CDR3 protein is CASSESRGDSPLHF. CDR3 in DNA: TGTGCCAGCAGTGAATCCAGGGGAGATTCACCCCTCCACTTT.